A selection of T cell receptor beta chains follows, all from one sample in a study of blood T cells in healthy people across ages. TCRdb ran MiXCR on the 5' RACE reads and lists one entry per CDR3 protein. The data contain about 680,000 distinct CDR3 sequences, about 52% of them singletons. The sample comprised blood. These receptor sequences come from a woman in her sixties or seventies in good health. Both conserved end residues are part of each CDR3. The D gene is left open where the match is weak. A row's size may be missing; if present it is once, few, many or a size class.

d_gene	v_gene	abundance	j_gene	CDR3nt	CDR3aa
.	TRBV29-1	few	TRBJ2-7	TGCAGCGTGTGGGGGGCAGCCAGCTCCTACGAGCAGTACTTC	CSVWGAASSYEQYF
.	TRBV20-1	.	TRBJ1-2	TGCAGTGCTAGAGCCGGGGGGGCAGACTATGGCTACACCTTC	CSARAGGADYGYTF
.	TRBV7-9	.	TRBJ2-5	TGTGCCAGCAGCACCGGGACACTCCAAGAGACCCAGTACTTC	CASSTGTLQETQYF
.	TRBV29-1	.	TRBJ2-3	TGCAGCATTGAAGAGGTTACAGATACGCAGTATTTT	CSIEEVTDTQYF
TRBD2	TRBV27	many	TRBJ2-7	TGTGCCAGCAGTTTAGCGGGAGGTCTGTACGAGCAGTACTTC	CASSLAGGLYEQYF
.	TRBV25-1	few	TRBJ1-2	TGTGCCAGCAGTGAATCAGGGTTTAGGTCTGGCTACACCTTC	CASSESGFRSGYTF
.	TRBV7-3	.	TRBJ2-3	TGTGCCAGCAGCTTATCCCTAGCGTCAGATACGCAGTATTTT	CASSLSLASDTQYF
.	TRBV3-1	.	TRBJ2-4	TGTGCCAGCAGCCCTGCAGCCGTAAGCAAAAACATTCAGTACTTC	CASSPAAVSKNIQYF
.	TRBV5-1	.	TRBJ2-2	TGCGCCAGCAGCTTGGGACTCTTCGGGCCCGGGGAGCTGTTTTTT	CASSLGLFGPGELFF
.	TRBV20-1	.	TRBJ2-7	TGCAGTGCTCTACGAAAGGCGTCGGGCGAGCAGTACTTC	CSALRKASGEQYF
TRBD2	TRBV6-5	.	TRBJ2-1	TGTGCCAGCAGTACAAACGGCGGGAGTTACAATGAGCAGTTCTTC	CASSTNGGSYNEQFF
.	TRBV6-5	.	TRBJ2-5	TGTGCCAGCAGTTACTCGATTGGGGTAACGCGGGGAGAGACCCAGTACTTC	CASSYSIGVTRGETQYF
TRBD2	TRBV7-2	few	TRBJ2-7	TGTGCCAGCAGCTTCCGGGAGGGCTACGAGCAGTACTTC	CASSFREGYEQYF
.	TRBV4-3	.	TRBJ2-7	TGCGCCAGCAGCCAAGAAGGGACATTCTACAATGAGCAGTACTTC	CASSQEGTFYNEQYF
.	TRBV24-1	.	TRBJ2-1	TGTGCCACCAGTGAGGGGTGGGGCTCCTACAAGGAGCAGTTCTTC	CATSEGWGSYKEQFF
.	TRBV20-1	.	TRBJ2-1	TGCAGTGCTAATGAATTAAAAGTCGGCTCCTACAATGAGCAGTTCTTC	CSANELKVGSYNEQFF
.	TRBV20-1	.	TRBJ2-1	TGCAGTGCTAGACATATCGTCGGGGGCGAGTATGAGCAGTTCTTC	CSARHIVGGEYEQFF
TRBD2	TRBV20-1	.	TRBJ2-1	TGCAGTGCTAGACCGAGCGGGAGCTCCTACAATGAGCAGTTCTTC	CSARPSGSSYNEQFF
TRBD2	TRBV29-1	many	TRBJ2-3	TGCAGCGCTGGGGGACTAGCGGGAGTGAGCACAGATACGCAGTATTTT	CSAGGLAGVSTDTQYF
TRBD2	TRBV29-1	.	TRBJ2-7	TGCAGCGCTCTAGCGGGAGGGCTTGTATACGAGCAGTACTTC	CSALAGGLVYEQYF
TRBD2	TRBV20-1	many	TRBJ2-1	TGCAGTGCTAGGGGGCTAGCGGGAGTGCAGTTCTTC	CSARGLAGVQFF
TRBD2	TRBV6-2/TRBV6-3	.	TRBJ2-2	TGTGCCAGCAGGCGGGGGTTAACGAACACCGGGGAGCTGTTTTTT	CASRRGLTNTGELFF
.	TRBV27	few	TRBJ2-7	TGTGCCAGCAGTTTAACTAGCCGAACCTACGAGCAGTACTTC	CASSLTSRTYEQYF
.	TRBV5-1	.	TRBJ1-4	TGCGCCAGCAGCTCCACCGCGACTAATGAAAAACTGTTTTTT	CASSSTATNEKLFF
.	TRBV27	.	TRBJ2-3	TGTGCCAGCAGTTTCTATCGACTAACGGGCGTTAGCAATACGCAGTATTTT	CASSFYRLTGVSNTQYF
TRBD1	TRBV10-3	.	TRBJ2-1	TGTGCCATCAGTGGGGACAGGAGTTCCCCTCGGGGCAATGAGCAGTTCTTC	CAISGDRSSPRGNEQFF
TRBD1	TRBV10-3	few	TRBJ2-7	TGTGCCATCAGTGAGTCGAGGCAGGCGAGGGACAGAGGCATCCACGAGCAGTACTTC	CAISESRQARDRGIHEQYF
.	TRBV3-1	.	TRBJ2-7	TGTGCCAGCAGCCCGACCCGGGACTTGGGGGAGCAGTACTTC	CASSPTRDLGEQYF
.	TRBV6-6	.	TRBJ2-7	TGTGCCAGCAGTTACGCTAGCGACTCCTACGAGCAGTACTTC	CASSYASDSYEQYF
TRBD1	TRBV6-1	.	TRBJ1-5	TGTGCCAGCAGTGAGGTTAGGGGGCTAAATCAGCCCCAGCATTTT	CASSEVRGLNQPQHF
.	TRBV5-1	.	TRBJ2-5	TGCGCCAGCAGCTTTGGGGGCACCAACCAAGAGACCCAGTACTTC	CASSFGGTNQETQYF
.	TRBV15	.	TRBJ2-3	TGTGCCACCAGCAGAGTTTTGAGTCTGACAGATACGCAGTATTTT	CATSRVLSLTDTQYF
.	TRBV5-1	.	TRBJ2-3	TGCGCCAGCAGCTTGCAATCATTTTCCACAGATACGCAGTATTTT	CASSLQSFSTDTQYF
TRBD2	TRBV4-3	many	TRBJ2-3	TGCGCCAGCAGCCAAGCATCTAGCGGGACTCTGAGCACAGATACGCAGTATTTT	CASSQASSGTLSTDTQYF
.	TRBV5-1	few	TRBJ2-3	TGCGCCAGCAGCTTCTCGAATTGGGGAGATACGCAGTATTTT	CASSFSNWGDTQYF
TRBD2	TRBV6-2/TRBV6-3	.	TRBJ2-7	TGTGCCAGCCTTAGCGGGAGTAGCTACGAGCAGTACTTC	CASLSGSSYEQYF
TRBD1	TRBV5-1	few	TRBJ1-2	TGCGCCAGCGGGGGGCAGGGGGAAAATGGCTACACCTTC	CASGGQGENGYTF
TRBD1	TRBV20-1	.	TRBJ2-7	TGCAGTGCTAGACCGGGACAGGCCTACGAGCAGTACTTC	CSARPGQAYEQYF
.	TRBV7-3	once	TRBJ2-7	TGTGCCAGCAGCCCCGGGTACGGGGGGCGTGAACAGTACTTC	CASSPGYGGREQYF